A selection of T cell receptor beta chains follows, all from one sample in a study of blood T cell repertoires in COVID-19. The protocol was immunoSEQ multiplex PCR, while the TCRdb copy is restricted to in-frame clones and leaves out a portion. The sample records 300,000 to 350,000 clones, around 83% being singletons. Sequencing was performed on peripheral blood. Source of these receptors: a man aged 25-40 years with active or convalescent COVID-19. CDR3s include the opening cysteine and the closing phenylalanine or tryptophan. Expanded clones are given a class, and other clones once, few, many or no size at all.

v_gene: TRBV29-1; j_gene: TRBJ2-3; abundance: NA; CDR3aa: CSVLAGITDTQYF
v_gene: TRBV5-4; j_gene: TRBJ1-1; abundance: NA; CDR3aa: CASSLPNTNTEAFF
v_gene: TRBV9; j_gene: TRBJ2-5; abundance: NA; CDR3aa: CASSVGLAGGETQYF
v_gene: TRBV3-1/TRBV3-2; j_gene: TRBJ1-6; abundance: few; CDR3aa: CASSSTASPLHF
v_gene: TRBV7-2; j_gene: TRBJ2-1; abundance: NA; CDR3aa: CASSLEGGGGWDEQFF
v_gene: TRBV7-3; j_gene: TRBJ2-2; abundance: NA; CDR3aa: CASSSSSGYTGELFF
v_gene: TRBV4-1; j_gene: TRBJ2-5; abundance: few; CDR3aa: CASSQGVARETQYF
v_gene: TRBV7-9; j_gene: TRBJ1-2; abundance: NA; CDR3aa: CASSLEGGAYGYTF
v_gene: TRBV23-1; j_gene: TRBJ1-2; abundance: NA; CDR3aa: CASSRAVWCYTF
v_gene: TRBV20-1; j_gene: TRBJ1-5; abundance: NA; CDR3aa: CSASPLDRVGHQPQHF